These 19 T cell receptor beta chains came from one sample sequenced in a study of T cell repertoires in cytomegalovirus infection. In TCRdb, the reads were re-called with MiXCR into one record per CDR3 protein. The sample records fewer than 1,000,000 distinct CDR3 sequences, around 30% being singletons. Their antigen targets remain unknown. The material sequenced was cultured CD8+ T cells from PBMCs, taken from culture after CMV antigen stimulation. The receptors shown here come from a human donor in good health (CMV status not recorded). Some clones in this sample may be carry-over from other donors' samples.

This clonotype was detected only a few times. V is TRBV6-2 or TRBV6-3 and J is TRBJ2-3, with no clear D. The CDR3 is 13 residues long. Trimming stripped 7 bases from V and 2 bases from J, with 10 bases between. From germline, CDR1 is MNHEY and CDR2 SVGEGT. The CDR3 DNA follows: TGTGCCAGCAAGAGAGAATCCACAGATACGCAGTATTTT. Encoded protein: CASKRESTDTQYF.

Only a few counts were recorded for this clonotype. V is TRBV6-5 and J is TRBJ2-5; D is perhaps TRBD2 (5 bases). The V gene's germline CDR1 is MNHEY and CDR2 SVGAGI. The V end was cut by 0 bases, the J end by 2 bases, with 7 bases between. The CDR3 is made up of 14 amino acids. CDR3 sequence reads: CASSYSRTQETQYF. Written as DNA, the CDR3 is TGTGCCAGCAGTTACTCACGGACTCAAGAGACCCAGTACTTC.

The chain joins TRBV7-9 to TRBJ1-2; D might be TRBD1 (5 bases). V was clipped by 5 bases and J by 4 bases, with 20 bases between them. CDR1 and CDR2 (germline): SEHNR, FQNEAQ (reference sequence). There are 16 residues in the CDR3. The CDR3 reads CASSPFGQGEIYGYTF. CDR3 bases: TGTGCCAGCAGCCCGTTTGGGCAGGGCGAAATCTATGGCTACACCTTC.

The V call is TRBV5-8, the J call TRBJ1-5; D is uncertain. The germline V and J ends were trimmed by 0 bases and 3 bases, with 10 bases remaining between them. The CDR3 runs to 15 residues. Germline V gene data show CDR1 as SGHTS and CDR2 as YDEGEE. The CDR3 DNA is TGTGCCAGCAGCTTGGAGGGCAGAATCAATCAGCCCCAGCATTTT. Encoded protein: CASSLEGRINQPQHF.

The V call is TRBV12-3 or TRBV12-4, the J call TRBJ2-3, with 9 bases aligning to TRBD1. V lost 2 bases to trimming and J lost 2 bases; unmatched junction nucleotides: 14. The CDR3 covers 19 residues. The DNA of the CDR3 is TGTGCCAGCAGTTTACAATCATCCGGGACAGGGCTGACCACAGATACGCAGTATTTT. Residues: CASSLQSSGTGLTTDTQYF.

This clonotype was seen more than once but under ten times. The chain uses TRBV6-5 and TRBJ1-4; no firm D call. Germline V CDR1 and CDR2: MNHEY, SVGAGI. V lost 0 bases, J lost 8 bases, and 7 bases lay in between. The CDR3 is 13 residues long. The CDR3 protein is CASSYSRGEKLFF. CDR3 DNA: TGTGCCAGCAGTTACTCGAGAGGAGAAAAACTGTTTTTT.

The V call is TRBV2, the J call TRBJ2-1, with 7 positions matching TRBD2. V shed 9 bases and J 2 bases; nucleotides not matched to a gene: 7. Germline CDR1 is SNHLY and CDR2 is FYNNEI. This CDR3 contains 14 residues. The CDR3 reads CARRVGLAYNEQFF. The DNA of the CDR3 is TGTGCCAGGCGGGTAGGACTAGCCTACAATGAGCAGTTCTTC. Variable domain in full (rest from reference TRBV2 and TRBJ2-1): EPEVTQTPSHQVTQMGQEVILRCVPISNHLYFYWYRQILGQKVEFLVSFYNNEISEKSEIFDDQFSVERPDGSNFTLKIRSTKLEDSAMYFCARRVGLAYNEQFFGPGTRLTVL.

In DNA, the CDR3 is TGCGCCAGCAGCCGCCAGCGGGGGCAAAGGGATGAGCAGTTCTTC. Translation gives CASSRQRGQRDEQFF. The chain couples TRBV4-1 to TRBJ2-1; 8 bases are shared with TRBD2. Germline V gene lookup returns CDR1 MGHRA and CDR2 YSYEKL. CDR3 size: 15 residues. V trimming: 4 bases; J trimming: 8 bases; junction bases outside the gene matches: 10.

The chain has TRBV9 and TRBJ2-1; TRBD2 is a possible D gene (5 bases). This CDR3 is 15 amino acids long. The V end lost 3 bases, the J end lost 5 bases, and 15 bases lay between the germline ends. Germline lookup yields CDR1 SGDLS and CDR2 YYNGEE. Written as DNA, the CDR3 is TGTGCCAGCAGCGGTCGGGGAGCTAGCAACAATGAGCAGTTCTTC. Amino acid sequence: CASSGRGASNNEQFF.

The sample holds a few counts of this clonotype. V usage is TRBV5-8 and J usage is TRBJ2-1; TRBD2 matches at 10 bases. Trimming took 0 bases from V and 10 from J; bases not matched to a gene: 4. Per germline, CDR1 SGHTS and CDR2 YDEGEE. The CDR3 has 14 amino acids. The CDR3 sequence: CASSLEGLAPEQFF. CDR3 nucleotide sequence: TGTGCCAGCAGCTTGGAGGGACTAGCGCCCGAGCAGTTCTTC.

This clonotype was counted at least ten times. This rearrangement joins TRBV7-8 to TRBJ1-1; no clear D. Deletions cut 5 bases from V and 8 bases from J, with 15 bases between. The V gene's germline CDR1 is SGHVS and CDR2 FQNEAQ. The length of the CDR3 is 13 residues. The CDR3 loop is CASSPPGRVEAFF. The CDR3 DNA sequence: TGTGCCAGCAGCCCCCCAGGTCGGGTAGAAGCTTTCTTT.

On this clonotype itself: This could be a read error, since a much larger clone is one nucleotide away. The chain combines TRBV7-9 with TRBJ2-7; 7 bases line up with TRBD1. Germline loops: CDR1 SEHNR, CDR2 FQNEAQ (reference sequence). This CDR3 comprises 16 residues. Losses at the gene ends were 5 bases for V and 2 bases for J; bases not matched to a gene: 12. CDR3 DNA sequence: TGTGCCAGCAGCACTACAACACAGGGGTCAACCTACGAGCAGTACTTC. It specifies CASSTTTQGSTYEQYF.

This sequence joins TRBV20-1 and TRBJ2-2, with 7 positions matching TRBD2. The CDR3 is 15 amino acids. Germline V gene sequence: CDR1 DFQATT, CDR2 SNEGSKA (reference sequence). Losses at the gene ends were 0 bases for V and 3 bases for J; bases not matched to a gene: 4. This CDR3 reads CSARDHRGDTGELFF. The CDR3 DNA reads TGCAGTGCTAGAGATCACCGGGGGGACACCGGGGAGCTGTTTTTT.

This clonotype has a handful of counts. This chain uses TRBV4-3 with TRBJ1-1, with D uncertain. The V end was cut by 0 bases, the J end by 10 bases, with 12 bases between. Germline assignment: CDR1 LGHNA and CDR2 YSLEER. This CDR3 region has 13 residues. CDR3 region: CASSQDLGRGAFF. DNA for the CDR3: TGCGCCAGCAGCCAAGATCTAGGTCGCGGAGCTTTCTTT.

This clonotype was counted between two and nine times. This chain joins TRBV4-2 and TRBJ1-6; weak D call: TRBD1 (6 bases). This CDR3 is 15 amino acids long. Germline loops: CDR1 LGHNA, CDR2 YNFKEQ. With 3 bases removed from V and 7 bases from J, the gap between germline ends came to 13 bases. Written as DNA, the CDR3 is TGTGCCAGCAGCCACGAACAGGGATTCAATTCACCCCTCCACTTT. This translates into CASSHEQGFNSPLHF.

The genes are TRBV5-1 and TRBJ2-1; the D is unclear. Germline V lookup: CDR1 SGHRS, CDR2 YFSETQ. The germline V and J ends were trimmed by 4 bases and 4 bases, with 15 bases remaining between them. The CDR3 loop spans 15 amino acids. The CDR3 DNA reads as TGCGCCAGCAGCCTTGAGACGATGAGTTACAATGAGCAGTTCTTC. Amino acid sequence: CASSLETMSYNEQFF.

The gene calls are TRBV12-3 or TRBV12-4 and TRBJ1-5; D remains unclear. V was cut by 5 bases and J by 8 bases, with 16 bases left in between. This CDR3 contains 14 residues. Written as DNA, the CDR3 is TGTGCCAGCAGTCCAGCCTTAGCGCTAGAGCCCCAGCATTTT. Encoded protein: CASSPALALEPQHF.

This clonotype was seen once. The chain links TRBV6-8 to TRBJ2-7, with D possibly TRBD2 on 6 matching bases. The CDR3 has 13 amino acids. Trimming cost V 4 bases and J 4 bases, with 11 bases left between them. The germline CDR1 and CDR2 sequences are MNHGY and SAAAGT. In nucleotides, the CDR3 is TGTGCCAGCAGTTGGGGACGGGAGTACGAGCAGTACGTC. This translates into CASSWGREYEQYV.

This clonotype has just a few counts. The chain recombines TRBV3-1 with TRBJ2-7; 12 bases are a match to TRBD1. The CDR3 contains 17 residues. J was trimmed by 2 bases and V by 0 bases; bases with no gene match: 5. CDR1 LGHDT and CDR2 YNNKEL come from the germline V gene (reference sequence). The CDR3 protein is CASSQEGQGAPPYEQYV. The CDR3 DNA is TGTGCCAGCAGCCAAGAGGGACAGGGGGCTCCCCCCTACGAGCAGTACGTC.